Below, one T cell receptor (beta chain) is given with its context. Its antigen remains unidentified. The data originate from a study of cytomegalovirus exposure and HLA in healthy donors. Study at large: One earlier analysis, a look at 150 million to 200 million T cells, found some 100 million unique TCR beta sequences.

13 Jbeta primers and 60 Vbeta primers were used for the PCR. Sequencing was performed with immunoSEQ multiplex PCR; in TCRdb, only in-frame clones are kept and a portion is missing. The sample lists about 110,000 clones, 77% seen once, with 3.5% to 4.5% in the top ten. Per the germline V gene, CDR1 is MNHEY and CDR2 is SMNVEV (reference sequence). With 3 bases removed from V and 4 bases from J, the gap between germline ends came to 18 bases. The CDR3 is made up of 17 amino acids. The study, taken as a whole, reports: Presence/absence results assume similar sequencing depth per donor, which may not hold.

The TCR was taken from a human donor in good health. The sequencing input was PBMCs. The chain employs TRBV27 and TRBJ1-4, with D perhaps TRBD1 (6 bases). The CDR3 DNA is TGTGCCAGCAGTTTGGAGACAGGCCGTGGGAGTAATGAAAAACTGTTTTTT. This sequence encodes CASSLETGRGSNEKLFF.